The T cell receptor (beta chain) described here comes from a study of T cells expressing NK-cell markers. Study-wide points: HCMV specificity of expanded NKG2C+ T cell clones remained unclear. For a handful of donors, these clonotypes were likewise the leading ones in the CD3+CD56-NKG2C+ fraction.

The CDR3 is 17 amino acids. Germline CDR1 is ENHRY and CDR2 is SYGVKD. TCRdb reprocessed the 5' RACE reads; each CDR3 protein has one entry and no DNA is given. This sample's clone table lists 120,000 to 150,000 distinct CDR3 sequences. Concerning this clonotype itself: As yet, its antigen is unknown.

The origin of this receptor is a man younger than 30 in good health. This chain links TRBV10-3 with TRBJ2-5; the TRBD1 assignment by TCRdb is unverifiable without DNA. Sequencing was carried out using blood T cells: a sorted CD56 or NKG2C T cell subset, CD4+ or CD8+ T cells, or bulk PBMC T cells (not recorded which). The CDR3 protein is CASSESQGEGYQETQYF.